The entry below gives a single TCR beta chain sequence along with its context. Its antigen target is currently unknown. No base qualities exist here, and no much larger clone lies one base off it. V trim: 3 bases; J trim: 5 bases; unmatched bases: 6. The cysteine opens and the phenylalanine closes a CDR3 of 15 amino acids. Here the CDR3 DNA is all that survives: 45 bases in frame from base 1. CDR1 and CDR2 are drawn from the germline V gene (reference sequence): SEHNR, FQNEAQ. Using the deep immunoSEQ assay, TCR CDR3 regions were amplified from genomic DNA by multiplex PCR. Genomic DNA extracted from each cell subset was distributed evenly over all wells of several immunoSEQ 96-well plates, and each plate served as one replicate. Each replicate PCR for sorted subsets received around 200 ng genomic DNA, equal to around 32,000 T cell genomes. Purified libraries were quantified with a Qubit 3.0 fluorometer, sized on a Bioanalyzer 2100, and re-quantified with the KAPA Library Quantification kit. Each immunoSEQ 96-well plate was sequenced on its own single-read 150-cycle Illumina NextSeq 550 flow cell. From the authors' description of their analysis: Because only junctional sequences without quality scores were contained in the immunoSEQ output, filtering matching that applied to full-length reads could not be performed. To assign V/J genes and CDR3, sequences were annotated using PyIR, a Python wrapper for IgBLAST v1.9, with IMGT germline references. Reads were removed for weak V/J assignments (E-value above 1e-6), missing CDR3, stop codons, out-of-frame junctions, or ambiguous translated residues. V3J clonotypes were defined as sequences sharing the same inferred V gene, J gene, and CDR3 amino acid sequence. Percentage overlap between repertoires was calculated by dividing the number of shared unique clonotypes by the size of the smaller repertoire. Richness of each repertoire was evaluated using RTK rarefaction, the Chao1 estimator, and Recon v2.1 estimates of unobserved clonotypes. OLGA was used to compute generation probabilities for all TCRbeta clonotypes that the gDNA method yielded from a handful of donors. TCRdb carries this immuneACCESS record with in-frame sequences only. Its versions omit some clonotypes, under half of them owing to an unresolved V gene in the studies checked, with the rest unexplained. The V and J calls and the clone size are those of that table, but D and trimming were determined from the DNA. The sample table lists fewer than 1.6 million clones, 98% of them with a count of one. The top ten constitute around 0.33% of the sample.

The donors were healthy, HIV-negative adults with no recently reported acute infections or vaccinations. All donors were Caucasian adults living in Nashville, Tennessee, USA. CD4+ T cells were enriched by magnetic negative selection, after which naive cells were positively selected on CD45RA and the negative fraction was taken as the memory subset. After blood collection by leukapheresis, PBMCs were isolated using Ficoll-Histopaque density gradient centrifugation and then cryopreserved in the vapor phase of liquid nitrogen. Analytical flow cytometry was used to check the purity and quantity of every magnetically sorted T cell population. Each sorted fraction had its genomic DNA isolated and then quantified by UV absorbance on a Nanodrop 2000c. The sample originates from a study of shared clonotypes between healthy human individuals (dated by TCRdb to 2020 to 2021). Concerning the study at large: A few men and a couple of women, aged 18 to 49 years, made up the cohort. For each donor, CD4 naive and CD4 memory were each given three plates, CD8 naive was given two plates, and CD8 memory was given one plate. Libraries were prepared and TCR repertoires were sequenced by different laboratories using diverse techniques, in order to increase sequencing depth and limit assay-specific biases. Between about 0.9 and 8.9 billion PBMCs per donor were obtained by leukapheresis. To estimate repertoire size and how much clonotype sharing occurs between individuals, the study deeply sequenced the blood TCR repertoires of several healthy adults. Broad study findings and their caveats: Sharing across several donors was observed for approximately 4.6% of naive CD4, under 4% of naive CD8, 2% to 2.5% of memory CD4, and 0.4% of memory CD8 clonotypes. Pairwise subsampling indicated that sequencing depth was expected to affect the degree of clonotype sharing among donors. Sampling was restricted to blood, and TCR repertoires in tissue are likely to differ from TCR repertoires in blood. Incomplete sequencing was indicated by rarefaction of sorted-subset datasets, despite the large sequencing depth. Higher generation probabilities were observed for clonotypes shared by all four sorted-subset donors than for non-shared clonotypes. The genetic and exposure-history diversity represented was limited by the small number of donors. Naive subsets generally had larger estimated clonotype richness than memory subsets did.

Sample: naive CD4+ T cells sorted from blood. The cell subset or site label of this sample denotes: CD45RA+ positively selected. This receptor was obtained from a man aged 30 to 39 in good health. The chain couples TRBV7-9 to TRBJ1-4, and 7 junctional nucleotides match TRBD1. The DNA sequence is TGTGCCAGCAGCTTCGGAGGGACAGAGAATGAAAAACTGTTTTTT. It specifies CASSFGGTENEKLFF.